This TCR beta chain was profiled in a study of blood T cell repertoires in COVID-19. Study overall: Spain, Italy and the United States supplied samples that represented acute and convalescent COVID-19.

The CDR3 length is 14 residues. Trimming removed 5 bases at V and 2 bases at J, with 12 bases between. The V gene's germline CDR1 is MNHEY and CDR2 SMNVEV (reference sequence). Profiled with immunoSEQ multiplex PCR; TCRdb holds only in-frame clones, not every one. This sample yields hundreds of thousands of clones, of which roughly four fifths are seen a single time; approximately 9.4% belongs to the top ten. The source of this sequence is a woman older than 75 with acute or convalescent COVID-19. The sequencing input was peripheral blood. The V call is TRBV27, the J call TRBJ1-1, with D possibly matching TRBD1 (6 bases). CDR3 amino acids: CASSNSRGNTEAFF. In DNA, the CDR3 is TGTGCCAGCAGTAACTCCAGGGGTAACACTGAAGCTTTCTTT.